Only a few counts were recorded for the clone carrying this T cell receptor beta chain. Amplification from RNA transcripts yielded the TCR beta CDR3 regions. A first-round RT-PCR used HTBI primers, followed by a second-round multiplex PCR. TCRdb fed the multiplex PCR reads into MiXCR, producing one record per CDR3 protein. The table has almost 750,000 distinct CDR3 sequences, around 40% seen once. Germline trimming cut 4 bases from V and 5 bases from J; bases unmatched to any gene: 6. Germline CDR1 SGDLS, CDR2 YYNGEE. The CDR3 totals 14 residues. Out of 9 to 10 ml of fresh peripheral blood, PBMCs were obtained. This record comes from a study of Graves' ophthalmopathy and Graves' hyperthyroidism.

This chain joins TRBV9 and TRBJ2-5; 9 positions match TRBD2. The sequence derives from an adult man with Graves' ophthalmopathy. The material sequenced was peripheral blood. CDR3 DNA sequence: TGTGCCAGCAGCACTGCGGGGGGGCCGGAGACCCAGTACTTC. Amino acid sequence: CASSTAGGPETQYF.